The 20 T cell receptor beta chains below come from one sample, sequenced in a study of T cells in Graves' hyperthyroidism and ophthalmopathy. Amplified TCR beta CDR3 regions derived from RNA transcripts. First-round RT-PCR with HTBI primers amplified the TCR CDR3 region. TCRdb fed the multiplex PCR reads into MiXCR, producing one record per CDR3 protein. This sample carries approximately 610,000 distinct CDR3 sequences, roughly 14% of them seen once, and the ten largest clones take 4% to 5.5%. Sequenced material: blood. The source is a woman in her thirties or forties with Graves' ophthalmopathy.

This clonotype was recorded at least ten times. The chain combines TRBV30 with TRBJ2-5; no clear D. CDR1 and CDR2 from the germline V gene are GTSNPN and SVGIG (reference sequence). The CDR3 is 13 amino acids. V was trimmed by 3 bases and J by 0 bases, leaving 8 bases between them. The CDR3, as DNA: TGTGCCTGGAGGGCCAAGTACCAAGAGACCCAGTACTTC. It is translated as CAWRAKYQETQYF. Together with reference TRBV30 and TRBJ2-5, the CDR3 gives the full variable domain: SQTIHQWPATLVQPVGSPLSLECTVEGTSNPNLYWYRQAAGRGLQLLFYSVGIGQISSEVPQNLSASRPQDRQFILSSKKLLLSDSGFYLCAWRAKYQETQYFGPGTRLLVL.

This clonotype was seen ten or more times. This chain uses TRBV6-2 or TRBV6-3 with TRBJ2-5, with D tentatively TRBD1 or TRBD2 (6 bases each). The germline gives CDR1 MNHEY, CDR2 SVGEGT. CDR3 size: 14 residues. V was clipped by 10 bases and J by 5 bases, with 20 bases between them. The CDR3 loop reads CATANPTGRETQYF. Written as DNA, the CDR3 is TGTGCCACCGCTAATCCTACAGGGAGGGAGACCCAGTACTTC.

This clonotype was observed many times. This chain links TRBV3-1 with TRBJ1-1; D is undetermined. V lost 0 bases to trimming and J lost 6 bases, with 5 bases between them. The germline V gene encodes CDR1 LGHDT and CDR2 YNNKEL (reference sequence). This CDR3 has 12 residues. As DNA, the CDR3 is TGTGCCAGCAGCCAAGAGGCGGCTGAAGCTTTCTTT. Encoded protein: CASSQEAAEAFF.

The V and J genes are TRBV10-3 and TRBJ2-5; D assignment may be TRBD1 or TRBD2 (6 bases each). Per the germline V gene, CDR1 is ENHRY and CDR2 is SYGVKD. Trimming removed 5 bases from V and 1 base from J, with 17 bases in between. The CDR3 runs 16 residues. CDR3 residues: CAISPWGRGPQETQYF. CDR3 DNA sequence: TGTGCCATCAGTCCTTGGGGGCGGGGACCCCAAGAGACCCAGTACTTC.

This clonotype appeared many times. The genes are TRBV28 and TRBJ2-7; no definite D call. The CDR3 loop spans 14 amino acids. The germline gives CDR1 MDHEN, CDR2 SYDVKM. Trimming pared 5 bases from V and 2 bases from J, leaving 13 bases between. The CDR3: CASSPPSTAYEQYF. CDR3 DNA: TGTGCCAGCAGTCCCCCCAGCACGGCCTACGAGCAGTACTTC. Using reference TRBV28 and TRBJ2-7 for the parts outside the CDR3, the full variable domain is DVKVTQSSRYLVKRTGEKVFLECVQDMDHENMFWYRQDPGLGLRLIYFSYDVKMKEKGDIPEGYSVSREKKERFSLILESASTNQTSMYLCASSPPSTAYEQYFGPGTRLTVT.

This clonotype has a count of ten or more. The CDR3 DNA reads as TGTGCCAGCAGTTTGGGTCGGGGGGTCTCCTACGAGCAGTACTTC. Translation gives CASSLGRGVSYEQYF. This chain links TRBV13 with TRBJ2-7; 7 bases fit TRBD2. With 6 bases clipped from V and 0 bases from J, the junction kept 8 bases outside the gene matches. The CDR3 runs to 15 residues. Per the germline V gene, CDR1 is PRHDT and CDR2 is FYEKMQ (reference sequence).

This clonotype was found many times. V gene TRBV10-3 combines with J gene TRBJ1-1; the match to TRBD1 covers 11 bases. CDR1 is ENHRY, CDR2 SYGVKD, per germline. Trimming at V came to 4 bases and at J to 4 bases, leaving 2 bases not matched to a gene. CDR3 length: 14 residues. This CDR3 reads CAISAGTGGTEAFF. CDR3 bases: TGTGCCATCAGTGCCGGGACAGGGGGCACTGAAGCTTTCTTT.

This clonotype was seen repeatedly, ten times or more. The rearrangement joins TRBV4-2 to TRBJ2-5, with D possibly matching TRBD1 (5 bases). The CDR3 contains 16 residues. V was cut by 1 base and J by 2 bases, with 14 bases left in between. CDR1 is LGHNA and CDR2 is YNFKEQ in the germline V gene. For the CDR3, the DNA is TGTGCCAGCAGCCAAGCGATGGCAGGGCAGCAAGAGACCCAGTACTTC. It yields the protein CASSQAMAGQQETQYF.

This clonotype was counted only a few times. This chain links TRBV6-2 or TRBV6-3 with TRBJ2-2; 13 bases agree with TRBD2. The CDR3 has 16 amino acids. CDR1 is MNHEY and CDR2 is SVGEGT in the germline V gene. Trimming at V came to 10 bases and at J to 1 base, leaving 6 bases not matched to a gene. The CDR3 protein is CATSGTSGMNTGELFF. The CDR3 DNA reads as TGTGCCACATCCGGGACTAGCGGGATGAACACCGGGGAGCTGTTTTTT.

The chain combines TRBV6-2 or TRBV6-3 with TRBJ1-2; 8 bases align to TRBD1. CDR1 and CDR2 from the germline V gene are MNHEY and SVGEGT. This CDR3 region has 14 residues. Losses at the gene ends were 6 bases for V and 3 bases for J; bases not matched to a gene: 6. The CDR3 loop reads CASRTGTGYYGYTF. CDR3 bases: TGTGCCAGCAGGACCGGGACAGGTTACTATGGCTACACCTTC.

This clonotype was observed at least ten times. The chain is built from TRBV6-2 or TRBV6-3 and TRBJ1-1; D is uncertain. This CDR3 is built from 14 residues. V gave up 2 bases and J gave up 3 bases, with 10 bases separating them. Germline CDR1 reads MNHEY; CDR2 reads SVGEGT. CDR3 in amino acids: CASSYEWRDTEAFF. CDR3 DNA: TGTGCCAGCAGTTACGAATGGAGGGACACTGAAGCTTTCTTT.

CDR3 nucleotide sequence: TGCAGTGCTAGGGGCGCCCGGACAGACTCTGGAAACACCATATATTTT. This translates into CSARGARTDSGNTIYF. V usage is TRBV20-1 and J usage is TRBJ1-3, with D possibly being TRBD1 (6 bases). Germline CDR1 reads DFQATT; CDR2 reads SNEGSKA (reference sequence). The V end was cut by 3 bases, the J end by 0 bases, with 15 bases between. This CDR3 contains 16 residues.

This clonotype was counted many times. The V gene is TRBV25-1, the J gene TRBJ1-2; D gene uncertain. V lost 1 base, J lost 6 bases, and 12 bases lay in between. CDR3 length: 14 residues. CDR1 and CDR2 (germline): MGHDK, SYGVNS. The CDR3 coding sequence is TGTGCCAGCAGTGAATTTGGCCTAACCCATGGCTACACCTTC. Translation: CASSEFGLTHGYTF.

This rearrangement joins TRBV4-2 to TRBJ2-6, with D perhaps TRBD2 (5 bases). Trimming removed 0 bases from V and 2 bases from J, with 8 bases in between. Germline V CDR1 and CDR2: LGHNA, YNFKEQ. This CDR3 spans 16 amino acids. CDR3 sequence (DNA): TGTGCCAGCAGCCAAGATCTCGGGACTGGGGCCAACGTCCTGACTTTC. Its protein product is CASSQDLGTGANVLTF.

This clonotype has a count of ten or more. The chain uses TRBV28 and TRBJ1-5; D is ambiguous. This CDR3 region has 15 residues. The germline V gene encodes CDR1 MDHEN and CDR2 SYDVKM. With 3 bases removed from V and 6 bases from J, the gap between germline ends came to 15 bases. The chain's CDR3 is CASSFIGERSQPQHF. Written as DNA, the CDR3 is TGTGCCAGCAGTTTTATTGGGGAAAGGTCTCAGCCCCAGCATTTT.

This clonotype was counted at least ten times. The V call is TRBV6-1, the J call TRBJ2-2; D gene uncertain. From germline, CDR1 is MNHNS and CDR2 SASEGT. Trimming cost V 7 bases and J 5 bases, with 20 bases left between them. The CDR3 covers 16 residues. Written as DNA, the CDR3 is TGTGCCAGCAACCCAAACGAAGGGATCGGGACCGGGGAGCTGTTTTTT. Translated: CASNPNEGIGTGELFF.

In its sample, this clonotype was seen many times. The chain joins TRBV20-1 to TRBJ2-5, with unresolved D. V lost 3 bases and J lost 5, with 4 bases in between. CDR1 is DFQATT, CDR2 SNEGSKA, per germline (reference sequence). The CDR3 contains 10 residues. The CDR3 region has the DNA TGCAGTGCTAGCGGGGAGACCCAGTACTTC. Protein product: CSASGETQYF.

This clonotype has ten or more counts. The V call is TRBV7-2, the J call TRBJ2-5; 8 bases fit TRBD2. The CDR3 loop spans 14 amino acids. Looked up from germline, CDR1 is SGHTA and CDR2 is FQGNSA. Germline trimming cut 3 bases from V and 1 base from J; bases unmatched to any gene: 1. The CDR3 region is CASSLGLVQETQYF. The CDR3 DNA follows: TGTGCCAGCAGCTTGGGACTAGTCCAAGAGACCCAGTACTTC.

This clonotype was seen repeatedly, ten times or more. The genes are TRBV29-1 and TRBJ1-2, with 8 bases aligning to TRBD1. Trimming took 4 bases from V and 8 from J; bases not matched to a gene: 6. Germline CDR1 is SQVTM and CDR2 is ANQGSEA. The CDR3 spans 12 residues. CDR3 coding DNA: TGCAGCGTTGGACAGGGGCTGGAAGGCTACACCTTC. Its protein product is CSVGQGLEGYTF.

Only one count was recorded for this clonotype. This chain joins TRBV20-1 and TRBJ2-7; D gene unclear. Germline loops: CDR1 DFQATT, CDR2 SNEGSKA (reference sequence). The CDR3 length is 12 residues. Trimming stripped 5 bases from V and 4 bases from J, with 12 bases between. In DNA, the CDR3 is TGCAGTGCTTTAGAGGCCAATTACGAGCAGTACTTC. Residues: CSALEANYEQYF.